The 10 T cell receptor beta chains given below trace back to one sample, sequenced in a study of CD4+ T cells in melanoma. Only in-frame clones appear in the TCRdb table, and some are missing; sequencing was by immunoSEQ multiplex PCR. The repertoire consists of 9,000 to 13,000 clones, with around 64% occurring once and the leading ten covering 10% to 15%. Sequenced: cells from a culture (not recorded whether cultured in vitro). The receptors derive from a human donor with melanoma.

This sequence joins TRBV7-8 and TRBJ2-7; perhaps TRBD1 as D (7 bases). The CDR3 runs to 15 residues. V gave up 2 bases and J gave up 5 bases, with 16 bases separating them. Germline V lookup: CDR1 SGHVS, CDR2 FQNEAQ. The DNA for the CDR3 is TGTGCCAGCAGCTTAAAGACAGGGACTGTCCACGAGCAGTACTTC. Amino acids: CASSLKTGTVHEQYF.

This sequence joins TRBV5-4 and TRBJ1-4; maybe TRBD1 (6 bases). The V gene's germline CDR1 is SGHNT and CDR2 YYREEE (reference sequence). The CDR3 has 14 residues. V shed 2 bases and J shed 1 base, with 6 bases lying between them. DNA of the CDR3: TGTGCCAGCAGCTTAGGGGGAACTAATGAAAAACTGTTTTTT. Translation: CASSLGGTNEKLFF. Together with reference TRBV5-4 and TRBJ1-4, the CDR3 gives the full variable domain: ETGVTQSPTHLIKTRGQQVTLRCSSQSGHNTVSWYQQALGQGPQFIFQYYREEENGRGNFPPRFSGLQFPNYSSELNVNALELDDSALYLCASSLGGTNEKLFFGSGTQLSVL.

The chain employs TRBV7-8 and TRBJ1-6; 7 bases match TRBD1. Per germline, CDR1 SGHVS and CDR2 FQNEAQ. Trimming took 5 bases from V and 7 from J; bases not matched to a gene: 5. This CDR3 region has 14 residues. The CDR3 reads CASSHGQENSPLHF. The CDR3 DNA follows: TGTGCCAGCAGCCATGGACAGGAAAATTCACCCCTCCACTTT.

This clone was counted a few times. This chain connects TRBV2 to TRBJ1-6; tentative D call: TRBD1 (5 bases). Germline loops: CDR1 SNHLY, CDR2 FYNNEI. The CDR3 sequence is 14 residues long. The germline V and J ends were trimmed by 6 bases and 0 bases, with 6 bases remaining between them. CDR3: CASSQGSYNSPLHF. CDR3 nucleotide sequence: TGTGCCAGCAGCCAGGGCTCCTATAATTCACCCCTCCACTTT.

CDR3 residues: CASSPAQGAYEQYF. The CDR3 DNA sequence: TGTGCCAGCTCACCAGCCCAGGGGGCCTACGAGCAGTACTTC. The rearrangement links TRBV18 to TRBJ2-7, with 7 bases that match TRBD1. The V and J ends lost 2 bases and 2 bases, in that order; junction bases with no gene match: 3. Germline V CDR1 and CDR2: KGHSH, LQKENI. This CDR3 comprises 14 residues. Filled out from reference TRBV18 and TRBJ2-7, the complete variable domain reads NAGVMQNPRHLVRRRGQEARLRCSPMKGHSHVYWYRQLPEEGLKFMVYLQKENIIDESGMPKERFSAEFPKEGPSILRIQQVVRGDSAAYFCASSPAQGAYEQYFGPGTRLTVT.

The chain links TRBV21-1 to TRBJ2-3. TRBV21-1 corresponds to a pseudogene. The CDR3 is 15 amino acids. CDR3 sequence: CASGTPGRCPDTQYF. The CDR3 region has the DNA TGTGCCAGCGGGACCCCAGGGCGGTGTCCAGATACGCAGTATTTT.

This sequence joins TRBV2 and TRBJ2-5; 8 nucleotides agree with TRBD1. The V and J ends lost 7 bases and 5 bases, in that order; junction bases with no gene match: 9. Germline-derived CDR1 and CDR2 are SNHLY and FYNNEI. There are 14 residues in the CDR3. The CDR3 DNA reads TGTGCCAGCACCGCACAGGGGGTGGGGGAGACCCAGTACTTC. Encoded protein: CASTAQGVGETQYF.

This chain uses TRBV29-1 with TRBJ2-7; D call uncertain. In germline, CDR1 is SQVTM, CDR2 ANQGSEA. Trimming left V 3 bases short and J 4 bases short, with 22 bases between. This CDR3 has 16 amino acids. For the CDR3, the DNA is TGCAGCGTTGAGAGTCCGGTCCAATCGGCGCAATACGAGCAGTACTTC. The encoded protein is CSVESPVQSAQYEQYF.

This clone was recorded a few times. The chain is built from TRBV14 and TRBJ1-1, with no clear D. The CDR3 covers 14 residues. The germline V gene encodes CDR1 SGHDN and CDR2 FVKESK. V was trimmed by 0 bases and J by 8 bases, leaving 13 bases between them. The CDR3 is CASSQDYRLHEAFF. The CDR3 DNA is TGTGCCAGCAGCCAAGATTATCGTTTACACGAAGCTTTCTTT.

This clone was recorded a few times. An end of the junction does not agree with germline; a read error may underlie this. The genes are TRBV27 and TRBJ1-5; D might be TRBD1 (5 bases). Germline CDR1 reads MNHEY; CDR2 reads SMNVEV (reference sequence). The CDR3 length is 15 residues. The CDR3 bases are TGTGCCAGCAACCGGGGCGGGCAAGGGAATCTGCCCCAGCATTTT. Translating it yields CASNRGGQGNLPQHF.